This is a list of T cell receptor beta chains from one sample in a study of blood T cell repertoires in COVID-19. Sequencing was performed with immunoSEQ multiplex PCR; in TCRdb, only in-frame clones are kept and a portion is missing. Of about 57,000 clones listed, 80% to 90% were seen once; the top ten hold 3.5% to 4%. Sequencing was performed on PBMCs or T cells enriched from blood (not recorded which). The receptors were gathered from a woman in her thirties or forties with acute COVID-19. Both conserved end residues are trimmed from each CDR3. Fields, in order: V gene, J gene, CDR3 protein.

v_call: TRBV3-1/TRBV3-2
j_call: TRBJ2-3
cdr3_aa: ASSQASGVRQY

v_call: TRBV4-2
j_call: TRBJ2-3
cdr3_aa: ASSPKSGQGITDTQY

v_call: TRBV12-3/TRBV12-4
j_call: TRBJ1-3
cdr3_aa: ASKTGDGNTIY

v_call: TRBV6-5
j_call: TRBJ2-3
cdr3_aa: ASSFGTGPDTQY

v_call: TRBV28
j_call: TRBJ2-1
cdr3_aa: ATRTSVYNEQF

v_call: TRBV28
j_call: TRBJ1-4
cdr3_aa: ASSPRVLRMGGKLF

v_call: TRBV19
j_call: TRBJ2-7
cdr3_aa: ASSRQPSSYEQY

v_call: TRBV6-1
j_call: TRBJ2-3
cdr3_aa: ASGPTRDDTQY

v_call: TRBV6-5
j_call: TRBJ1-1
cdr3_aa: ASSTGGFTEAF

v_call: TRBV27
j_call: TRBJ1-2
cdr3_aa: ASTTGRGGYT

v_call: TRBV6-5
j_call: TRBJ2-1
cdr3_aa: ASATSGSYNEQF

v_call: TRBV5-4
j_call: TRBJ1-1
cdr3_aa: ASSYEANTEAF

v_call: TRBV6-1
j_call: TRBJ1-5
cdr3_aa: ASSEGRRVQPQH

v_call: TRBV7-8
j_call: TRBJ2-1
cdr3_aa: ASSLGPPRAGAYNEQF

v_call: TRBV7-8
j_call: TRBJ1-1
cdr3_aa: ASSFQTKNTEAF

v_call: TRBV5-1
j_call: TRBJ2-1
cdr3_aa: ASSPWDSGSLNEQF

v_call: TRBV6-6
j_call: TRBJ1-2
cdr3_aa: ASSTTGDYGYT

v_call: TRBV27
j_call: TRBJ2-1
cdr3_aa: ASSSGTSGLDEQF

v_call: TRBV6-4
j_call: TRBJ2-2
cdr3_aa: ASSSGADTGELF

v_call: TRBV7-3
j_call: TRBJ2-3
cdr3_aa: ASSPSQGTDTQY

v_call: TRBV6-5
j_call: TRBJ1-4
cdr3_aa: ASSPGRSNEKLF

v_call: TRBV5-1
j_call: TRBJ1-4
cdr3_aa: ASSFSGLHAEKLF

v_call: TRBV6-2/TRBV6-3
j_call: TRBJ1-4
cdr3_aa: ASSPQLLQQGEKLF

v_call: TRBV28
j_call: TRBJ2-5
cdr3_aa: ASSPLAGGRQETQY

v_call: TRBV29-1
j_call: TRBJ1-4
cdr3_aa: SAAATNEKLF

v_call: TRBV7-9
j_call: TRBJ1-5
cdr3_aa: ASGNSGSNQPQH

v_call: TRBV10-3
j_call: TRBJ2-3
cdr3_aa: AISEPLAGTSTDTQY

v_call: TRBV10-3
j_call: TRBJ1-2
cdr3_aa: AIRGTGGYT

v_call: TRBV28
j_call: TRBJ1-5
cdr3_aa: ASSFLGGLQPQH

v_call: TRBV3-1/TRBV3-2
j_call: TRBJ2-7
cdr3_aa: ASSQGLAGGIHEQY

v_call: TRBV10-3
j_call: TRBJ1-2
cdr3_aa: AISADRVFNYGYT

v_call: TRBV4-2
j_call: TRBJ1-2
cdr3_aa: ASSQDTGGPRGYT

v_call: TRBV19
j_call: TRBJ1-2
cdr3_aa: ASSNQGDGYT

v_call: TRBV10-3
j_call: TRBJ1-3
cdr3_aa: AIRNPRELSGNTIY

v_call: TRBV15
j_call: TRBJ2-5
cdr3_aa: ATSRTRTSGRETQY

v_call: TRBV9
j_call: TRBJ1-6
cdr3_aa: ASSSRGSGNSPLH

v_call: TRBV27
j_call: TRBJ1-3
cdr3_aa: ASSLGTAGNTIY

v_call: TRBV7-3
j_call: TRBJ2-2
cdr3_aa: ASRETGGSLVSGELF

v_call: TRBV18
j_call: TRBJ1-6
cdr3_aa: ASSPGQGHSPLH

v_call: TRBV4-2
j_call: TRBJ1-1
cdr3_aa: ASSQDQGGNTEAF

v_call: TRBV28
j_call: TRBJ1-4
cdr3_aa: ASSLITVREKLF

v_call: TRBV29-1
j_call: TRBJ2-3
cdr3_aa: SVGLAVTDTQY

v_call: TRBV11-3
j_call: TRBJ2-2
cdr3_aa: ASSFDGLAGPTGELF

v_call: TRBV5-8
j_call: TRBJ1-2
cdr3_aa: ASSPQGFGYGHT

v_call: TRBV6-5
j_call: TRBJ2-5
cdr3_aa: ASSYSVQETQY

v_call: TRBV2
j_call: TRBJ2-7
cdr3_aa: ASSGGGSYEQY

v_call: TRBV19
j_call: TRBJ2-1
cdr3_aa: ASSITQVNEQF

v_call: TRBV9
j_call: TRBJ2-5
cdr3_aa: ASSVGQGRETQY

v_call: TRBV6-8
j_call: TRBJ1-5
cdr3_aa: ASSLSAGPDKSNQPQH

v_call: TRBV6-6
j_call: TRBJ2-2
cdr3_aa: ASSPSSWTGNTGELF